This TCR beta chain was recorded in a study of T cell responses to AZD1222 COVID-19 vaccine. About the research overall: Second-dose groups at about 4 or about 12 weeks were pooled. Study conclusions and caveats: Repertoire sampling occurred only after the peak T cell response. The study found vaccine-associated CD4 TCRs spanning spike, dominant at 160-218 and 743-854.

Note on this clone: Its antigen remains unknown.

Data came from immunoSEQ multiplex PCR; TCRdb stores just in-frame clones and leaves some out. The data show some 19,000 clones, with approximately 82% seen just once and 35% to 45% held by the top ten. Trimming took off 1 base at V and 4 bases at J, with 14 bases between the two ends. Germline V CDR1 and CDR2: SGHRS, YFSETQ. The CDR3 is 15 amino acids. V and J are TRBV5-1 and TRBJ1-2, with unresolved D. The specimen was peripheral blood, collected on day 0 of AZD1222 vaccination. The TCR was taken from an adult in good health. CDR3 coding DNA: TGCGCCAGCAGCTTGTCATCCAGCCTGGGCTATGGCTACACCTTC. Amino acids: CASSLSSSLGYGYTF.